This TCR beta chain was recovered during a study of identical twins. TCRdb re-called the 5' RACE reads through MiXCR, storing one row per CDR3 protein. The table records just under 650,000 distinct CDR3 sequences, just over 7% of them present only once. Points from the study as a whole: Its conclusions, products of cross-sectional statistical analysis, did not come from following the same donors.

This CDR3 contains 14 residues. Trimming took off 5 bases at V and 1 base at J, with 9 bases between the two ends. This clonotype was counted only a few times. The target antigen is unknown. These data are also associated with another study on yellow fever vaccine responses in identical twins.

V and J are TRBV12-3 or TRBV12-4 and TRBJ2-1; weak D call: TRBD2 (5 bases). The specimen sequenced was PBMCs. The TCR sequence derives from a woman younger than 30 in good health. The CDR3 sequence: CASSRPGSYNEQFF. For the CDR3, the DNA is TGTGCCAGCAGTCGACCGGGGTCCTACAATGAGCAGTTCTTC.